The T cell receptor (beta chain) under discussion was sequenced for a study of blood T cell repertoires in COVID-19. Study in general: Both acute and convalescent COVID-19 samples were obtained from the United States, Italy and Spain. T cells, B-cell-depleted T cells, or PBMCs provided the cDNA or gDNA that served as material.

CDR1 is LGHDT, CDR2 YNNKEL, per germline (reference sequence). The CDR3 length is 14 residues. Trimming removed 1 base at V and 7 bases at J, with 13 bases between. Repertoires were generated with immunoSEQ multiplex PCR, while TCRdb's copy carries only in-frame clones and drops some. The sample includes roughly 130,000 clones, 88% seen only once; the top ten take over 9.5%. The material sequenced was peripheral blood. The chain combines TRBV3-1 (or the pseudogene TRBV3-2) with TRBJ1-1, with D perhaps matching TRBD1 (5 bases). This sequence originates from a man between 60 and 75 years old with active or convalescent COVID-19. The CDR3 DNA reads TGTGCCAGCAGCCAAGTTGGGGGGAAGGGTGAAGCTTTCTTT. It specifies CASSQVGGKGEAFF.